The clone carrying this TCR beta chain was counted only a few times. The data were taken from a study of blood T cell repertoires in COVID-19. Turning to the study itself: T cells, B-cell-depleted T cells, or PBMCs provided the cDNA or gDNA that served as material.

As originally analysed: Using reference gene primer amplification, nucleated cell counts were estimated. The table came from immunoSEQ multiplex PCR; TCRdb's copy has only in-frame clones and leaves some out. The V and J calls and the clone size are those of that table, but D and trimming were determined from the DNA. The sample has 95,000 to 150,000 clones; approximately 80% are singletons. The CDR3 is 13 amino acids. Trimming removed 6 bases at V and 10 bases at J, with 18 bases between. Material for sequencing was peripheral blood. The clonotype was recovered from a woman of 80 years or more with acute or convalescent COVID-19. The rearrangement joins TRBV12-3 or TRBV12-4 to TRBJ1-1, with D tentatively TRBD1 (6 bases). In DNA, the CDR3 is TGTGCCAGCAGCCTCGCCAGCACAGGGACAGCTTTCTTT. It encodes CASSLASTGTAFF.